This TCR beta chain emerged from a study of beta chain features in type 1 diabetes (dated by TCRdb to between 2018 and 2020). Regarding the complete study: Patients and healthy donors did not differ in mean age, gender distribution, total cell number or subset yield. A total of some 100,000,000 sorted cells were examined across all samples, and the number of cells per subset was strongly correlated with RNA yield. Whereas all 30 or so donors provided naive and central memory subsets, regulatory and stem cell-like memory subsets were isolated from just 8 patients and about 8 healthy donors. In the study, recently diagnosed type 1 diabetes patients and matched healthy donors were compared on the TCRB repertoires of their sorted circulating CD4+ T cell subsets. The paper as a whole reports these results and caveats: Shorter templates might be favored by PCR, yet because patient and control samples were amplified and corrected together, any such skew would affect both groups equally. A moderate but significant shortening of TCRB CDR3 length was observed in type 1 diabetes patients in all four CD4+ subsets. Fewer insertions and more nucleotide deletions at VDJ recombination sites were observed in patients with type 1 diabetes, implying thymic rearrangement abnormalities. Because cDNA was sequenced instead of genomic DNA, highly expressing activated cells could be over-represented, though the groups showed no difference in activation or CD3 levels. Naive, central memory and regulatory TCRB repertoires appeared to be more alike among patients than among healthy donors. Because small numbers of individuals were included in the HLA sub-analyses, any influence of HLA type on TCRB rearrangement was left unresolved.

The entire isolated RNA was reverse transcribed using the High Capacity cDNA Reverse Transcription Kit, and thus expressed TCRB transcripts were sequenced. Deep immunoSEQ sequencing was applied to naive, central memory and regulatory T cell samples, giving an average of around 3.8 million total reads per sample. After sorted cells were lysed in RLT buffer, RNA was extracted with DNase-treated RNeasy Micro or Mini kits, with the choice depending on cell number. Each cell subset was processed separately to prevent cross-contamination, with patient and healthy donor samples processed together. The immunoSEQ multiplex PCR was used to amplify TCRB sequences from cDNA, yielding 87-bp fragments that span the CDR3 region. Sequencing of the amplicons was done on the Illumina HiSeq platform. The paper's processing steps were these. PCR bias was corrected computationally using synthetic template baselines, and reads within Hamming distance 2 were collapsed, with unmergeable singletons discarded. Reads were aligned against IMGT so that V, D and J genes, CDR3 length and insertions or deletions at six rearrangement sites could be assigned. Within each subset, clonotype counts were normalized to the number of sorted cells before true diversity and Gini coefficients were calculated with the tcR R package. The overlap coefficient, calculated on TCRB nucleotide sequences, was used to quantify repertoire sharing. Out-of-frame TCRB sequences from naive cells were analyzed to stand in for the pre-selection repertoire. TCRdb holds this immuneACCESS table with in-frame rearrangements only. Some clones are missing; in checked studies, unresolved V genes explain under half, and the rest has no known cause. V, J and clone size are those of that table, while D and trimming were read from the DNA. The sample has 200,000 to 300,000 clones on record, 11% to 15% of them singletons. Of the sample, approximately 0.021% is held by the ten largest clones.

From each donor, a single peripheral blood sample of roughly 0.11 L on average was drawn into heparinised tubes. A BD FACSAria II was used to sort naive, central memory, regulatory and stem cell-like memory CD4+ T cells with a panel that included CD45RO, CCR7, CD25, CD127, CD95 and CD27. All sorted populations exceeded 98% purity. PBMCs were isolated right away by Lymphoprep density gradient centrifugation and were stained directly, without culture. So that batch effects would be minimized, each experiment stained and sorted samples in pairs, pairing one healthy donor with one patient. Notes on this clone: The antigen it recognizes is unknown. Per-nucleotide qualities are absent, and no much larger clonotype sits a single base away.

Sequenced: naive CD4+ T cells from blood. The cell subset or site label here, explained by the study, means: true naive CD4+ T cells. This TCR came from a man younger than 40 with type 1 diabetes.

The nucleotides are TGCGCCAGCAGCGTTGGACAGGGGGAGTGGGCCAACGTCCTGACTTTC. This gives the protein CASSVGQGEWANVLTF. The V gene is TRBV5-1 and the J gene is TRBJ2-6, with 10 central nucleotides matching TRBD1. The germline V end is reduced by 4 bases and the J end by 5 bases; junction bases left unmatched: 6. CDR1 and CDR2 (SGHRS, YFSETQ) derive from the germline V gene. The CDR3 sequence holds 16 residues, the cysteine and phenylalanine included. Only the CDR3 part of the read is kept: 48 bases, read in frame from the first base.